Included here is one TCR beta chain sequence, with context. The antigen this receptor binds is unknown. No base quality information exists; no much larger clone differs at one position. The entry originates in a study of Graves' ophthalmopathy and Graves' hyperthyroidism (dated 2018 in TCRdb). Concerning the study at large: Peripheral blood was collected at initial diagnosis, before any treatment. To tell Graves' ophthalmopathy apart from Graves' hyperthyroidism, and to predict which patients would progress to ophthalmopathy, the study relied on TCR beta repertoire signatures. In total, 135 blood samples were TCR-sequenced: approximately 42 ophthalmopathy, roughly 77 hyperthyroidism and some 17 hyperthyroidism-to-ophthalmopathy patients. To explore V-J signatures distinguishing ophthalmopathy from hyperthyroidism, a discovery set of under 110 patients (roughly 45 ophthalmopathy, over 55 stable hyperthyroidism) was enrolled. For independent validation, a separate cohort was made up of 18 hyperthyroidism patients plus 17 patients who later progressed from hyperthyroidism to ophthalmopathy. In roughly 6 hyperthyroidism patients, the T-cell repertoire of thyroid tissue was compared with the T-cell repertoire of blood. Following sample collection, hyperthyroidism patients were given methimazole at a starting dose of 30 mg daily, and ophthalmopathy patients were given high-dose intravenous methylprednisolone. The 95 to 100 discovery patients were randomly split 7:3 into training and test sets.

Hyperthyroidism was considered stable if no progression to ophthalmopathy occurred within 18 months of follow-up. Patients with hyperthyroidism were aged 18 to 65 years, had been newly diagnosed, and had a disease duration of less than 2 months. Patients were excluded if they had other autoimmune diseases, uncontrolled infections, pregnancy or lactation. Clinical symptoms, serum thyroxine, TRAb, thyroid ultrasound and orbital computed tomography formed the basis of the diagnosis. Ficoll-Paque density gradient centrifugation was used to isolate PBMCs from about 9 ml of fresh peripheral blood. Trizol reagent was used to extract the total RNA, and its quality was then checked on an Agilent 2100 Bioanalyzer. Beyond this particular receptor, the publication reports: In validation, the model predicted ophthalmopathy progression with about 70% sensitivity and less than 80% specificity; roughly 12 predicted patients were CT-confirmed with GO in a median of about 6.2 months. Among expanded thyroid clonotypes with frequency above 0.001, most also showed up in blood, which suggests that blood repertoires may reflect the thyroid immune response. In cross-validation, the 13-signature model distinguished ophthalmopathy from stable hyperthyroidism with 85% to 90% sensitivity and around 81% specificity, and in the test set the corresponding values were approximately 80% and 75%. No statistical method was used to predetermine the sample size, and group allocation was not hidden from the investigators.

For repertoire sequencing, the TCR beta CDR3 regions were amplified from RNA transcripts. The first round was an RT-PCR using HTBI primers with the Qiagen OneStep RT-PCR kit, and this first round was followed by a second-round multiplex PCR, then size selection and purification. The libraries underwent paired-end sequencing with 100 bp reads on an Illumina HiSeq2000. Concerning the study's data processing: SOAPnuke was used to process the reads, removing any read that contained adapters or uncalled bases, had a mean Phred below 15, or lacked an exact match to the constant primer or identifier. High-quality paired reads were merged with COPE v1.2.5. Each unique nucleotide sequence was defined as a clonotype, and clonotypes were aligned to IMGT TRB V, D and J references with MiTCR v1.1. Analysis was restricted to V-J combinations with a frequency above 0.0001, which covered about 99% of repertoires. For each V-J combination, a TCR clonal expansion and chaos score was defined as the ratio of F50 clonal expansion to chaos observed in the TCRdist matrix. Welch's t-statistics and random forest were used to narrow the features down to over ten V-J combinations, which were then fed into a naive Bayes classifier. The Morisita-Horn index was used to measure how similar the thyroid and blood repertoires were. TCRdb reanalyzed the raw reads on its own, using fastp at Q25 for trimming and MiXCR for clone calling, and kept in-frame beta chains. Here each entry gathers all rows of one CDR3 protein and keeps the most common genes and DNA. The V and J calls and clone size are TCRdb's, not the authors'. The sample table holds roughly 420,000 distinct CDR3 sequences, of which 20% to 25% were seen once. Jointly, the top ten make up 3% of the sample.

The receptor was derived from a woman between 18 and 30 years old with stable Graves' hyperthyroidism. Donor details come from another sample of the same person, matched by shared clones. Sequenced input: peripheral blood.

The DNA sequence follows: TGTGCCAGCAGCCAACAGAGGGTTTACAATGAGCAGTTCTTC. Its protein is CASSQQRVYNEQFF. Rearrangement joined TRBV11-2 to TRBJ2-1, and TRBD2 may be the D gene, going by 5 matching bases. From its cysteine to its phenylalanine, the CDR3 spans 14 amino acids. Left in the record is the CDR3 DNA by itself, 42 bases read in frame from the first base. Based on the germline V gene, the CDR1 and CDR2 sequences are SGHAT and FQNNGV. V is pared back by 5 bases and J by 4 bases, with 12 bases lying between the germline termini.